The 22 T cell receptor beta chains reported below all come from one sample, sequenced in a study of CD8+ T cells in alopecia areata (dated by TCRdb to about 2018). Libraries came from the immunoSEQ multiplex PCR assay. RNA was extracted from all samples and reverse transcribed into cDNA as template for TCR sequencing. This is the immuneACCESS table as TCRdb keeps it, with only in-frame sequences that have V and J called. A part of the clones is gone; compared with another copy, unresolved V genes explain less than half, and the rest is unexplained. This sample lists some 88,000 clones; roughly two fifths were detected once. The top ten hold less than 20% of the sample. In the paper's terms, the time point label means: 24 weeks on oral tofacitinib. The intended sense of this specimen's treatment or condition label: oral pan-JAK inhibitor, 5-10 mg twice daily. Here the sequenced sample was CD8+ T cells sorted from blood, taken at week 24, from a patient treated with tofacitinib. These receptor sequences come from a human donor with alopecia areata.

This clone has more than one count but fewer than ten. The chain employs TRBV4-1 and TRBJ2-3; 9 nucleotides line up with TRBD2. Germline V gives CDR1 MGHRA, CDR2 YSYEKL. The CDR3 loop spans 15 amino acids. Trimming cost V 11 bases and J 4 bases; bases outside gene matches: 13. The CDR3 coding sequence is TGCGCCTCAACCTCAAGCGGGAGGTGGGCAGATACGCAGTATTTT. It is translated as CASTSSGRWADTQYF.

At least ten counts were recorded for this clone. This sequence joins TRBV14 and TRBJ2-1, with 12 bases that match TRBD2. Germline values: CDR1 SGHDN, CDR2 FVKESK. Trimming cost V 1 base and J 8 bases; bases outside gene matches: 9. CDR3 size: 17 residues. CDR3 region: CASSQVASGRAGDEQFF. CDR3 coding DNA: TGTGCCAGCAGCCAAGTCGCTAGCGGGAGGGCCGGCGATGAGCAGTTCTTC.

The V call is TRBV10-2, the J call TRBJ2-1; TRBD1 is a possible D gene (6 bases). The germline gives CDR1 WSHSY, CDR2 SAAADI. The ends were cut back, 3 bases at V and 5 bases at J, with 14 bases in the middle. This CDR3 comprises 15 residues. CDR3 sequence (DNA): TGCGCCAGCAGTGACTACAGGGAGAATCACAATGAGCAGTTCTTC. Translation gives CASSDYRENHNEQFF.

J is TRBJ1-1 and V is TRBV4-2, with no clear D. Germline assignment: CDR1 LGHNA and CDR2 YNFKEQ. The V gene lost 0 bases and the J gene lost 6 bases, with 8 bases spanning the gap. CDR3 length equals 13 residues. The CDR3 DNA reads as TGTGCCAGCAGCCAAGATTATATATCTGAAGCTTTCTTT. It yields the protein CASSQDYISEAFF.

This clone has just a few counts. This chain uses TRBV2 with TRBJ1-1; D gene unclear. Germline V CDR1 and CDR2: SNHLY, FYNNEI. Trimming removed 7 bases from V and 7 bases from J, with 13 bases in between. The CDR3 totals 12 residues. The CDR3 protein is CASMLRVGEAFF. The CDR3 DNA reads TGTGCCAGCATGCTACGGGTTGGTGAAGCTTTCTTT.

The rearrangement joins TRBV6-5 to TRBJ2-1, with 12 bases fitting TRBD2. Germline V CDR1 and CDR2: MNHEY, SVGAGI. This CDR3 is built from 15 residues. V dropped 8 bases and J dropped 1; count of bases not matched to a gene: 3. Here the CDR3 DNA reads TGTGCCAGCTTACTAGCGGGAGGTTCCTACAATGAGCAGTTCTTC. It is translated as CASLLAGGSYNEQFF.

The J gene is TRBJ1-5, the V gene TRBV11-2; D remains unclear. The germline V gene has CDR1 SGHAT and CDR2 FQNNGV. The CDR3 covers 15 residues. Trimming left V 5 bases short and J 0 bases short, with 11 bases between. The chain's CDR3 is CASSLGSASNQPQHF. DNA of the CDR3: TGTGCCAGCAGCCTCGGGTCAGCTAGCAATCAGCCCCAGCATTTT.

The CDR3 sequence is CASSGPGTGDPFNYGYTF. CDR3 DNA sequence: TGTGCCAGCAGCGGACCCGGGACAGGGGACCCGTTCAACTATGGCTACACCTTC. The gene calls are TRBV9 and TRBJ1-2; 10 bases match TRBD1. This CDR3 region has 18 residues. The V segment lost 3 bases and the J segment 2 bases; nucleotides outside the gene matches: 13. CDR1 and CDR2 from the germline V gene are SGDLS and YYNGEE.

This clone was counted between two and nine times. The chain combines TRBV7-9 with TRBJ2-7, with TRBD2 identical over 9 bases. This CDR3 has 15 residues. With V trimmed by 5 bases and J by 4 bases, 9 bases remained unmatched. Germline-derived CDR1 and CDR2 are SEHNR and FQNEAQ (reference sequence). The CDR3 reads CASSPPAGGPYEQYF. For the CDR3, the DNA is TGTGCCAGCAGCCCCCCGGCGGGAGGGCCGTACGAGCAGTACTTC.

This chain joins TRBV4-1 and TRBJ2-5; the D gene is possibly TRBD1 (8 bases). V shed 2 bases and J shed 3 bases, with 10 bases lying between them. The CDR3 spans 14 residues. Germline CDR1 is MGHRA and CDR2 is YSYEKL. The chain's CDR3 is CASSQTGGEETQYF. In DNA form, the CDR3 reads TGCGCCAGCAGCCAAACAGGGGGGGAAGAGACCCAGTACTTC.

The chain combines TRBV5-4 with TRBJ2-7; a weak D match, TRBD2 (5 bases). With 0 bases removed from V and 3 bases from J, the gap between germline ends came to 13 bases. Germline values: CDR1 SGHNT, CDR2 YYREEE (reference sequence). This CDR3 is 15 amino acids long. The CDR3 reads CASSLAPEEGYEQYF. CDR3 nucleotide sequence: TGTGCCAGCAGCTTGGCCCCAGAAGAGGGCTACGAGCAGTACTTC.

This clone was found a few times. V usage is TRBV7-2 and J usage is TRBJ1-3; TRBD1 agrees at 11 bases. The CDR3 has 16 amino acids. Germline assignment: CDR1 SGHTA and CDR2 FQGNSA. J was trimmed by 4 bases and V by 5 bases; bases with no gene match: 7. CDR3 in DNA: TGTGCCAGCAGCGAAGGACAGGGGGCGAGAGGAAACACCATATATTTT. Its translation is CASSEGQGARGNTIYF. Looking up the rest from reference TRBV7-2 and TRBJ1-3 gives the full variable domain: GAGVSQSPSNKVTEKGKDVELRCDPISGHTALYWYRQSLGQGLEFLIYFQGNSAPDKSGLPSDRFSAERTGGSVSTLTIQRTQQEDSAVYLCASSEGQGARGNTIYFGEGSWLTVV.

A remark on this clone: Compared with germline, one end of the junction differs, possibly owing to a read error. This chain joins TRBV29-1 and TRBJ2-7; D is perhaps TRBD1 (6 bases). This CDR3 comprises 14 residues. Germline loops: CDR1 SQVTM, CDR2 ANQGSEA. Here the CDR3 DNA reads TGCAGCGTAGAAGACAGGAACGACTCCTACGAGCAGTACTTC. This gives the protein CSVEDRNDSYEQYF.

The gene calls are TRBV7-7 and TRBJ2-1; 9 bases are a match to TRBD2. Germline assignment: CDR1 SSHAT and CDR2 FNYEAQ (reference sequence). The CDR3 covers 16 residues. Germline trimming cut 5 bases from V and 3 bases from J; bases unmatched to any gene: 8. DNA for the CDR3: TGTGCCAGCAGCCCTAGCGGGAATCGGGGCTACAATGAGCAGTTCTTC. Encoded protein: CASSPSGNRGYNEQFF.

This chain joins TRBV9 and TRBJ2-3, with D maybe TRBD2 (6 bases). The V gene lost 0 bases and the J gene lost 1 base, with 9 bases spanning the gap. The CDR3 length is 15 residues. Per the germline V gene, CDR1 is SGDLS and CDR2 is YYNGEE. The CDR3 DNA reads as TGTGCCAGCAGCGTAGGAGGCGGGGGCACAGATACGCAGTATTTT. Its protein product is CASSVGGGGTDTQYF.

The chain couples TRBV6-5 to TRBJ1-1; TRBD1 might be the D (5 bases). Germline lookup yields CDR1 MNHEY and CDR2 SVGAGI. V was trimmed by 6 bases and J by 5 bases, leaving 13 bases between them. The CDR3 is 13 residues long. The CDR3 is CASRPGGGTEAFF. The CDR3 bases are TGTGCCAGCAGACCGGGTGGGGGGACTGAAGCTTTCTTT.

The chain carries TRBV27 and TRBJ1-5; D perhaps matches TRBD1 (6 bases). The CDR3 length is 18 residues. V was trimmed by 2 bases and J by 2 bases, leaving 19 bases between them. CDR1 and CDR2 (germline): MNHEY, SMNVEV (reference sequence). CDR3 sequence reads: CASSLRPPWGGGNQPQHF. CDR3 DNA: TGTGCCAGCAGTTTAAGGCCGCCGTGGGGGGGCGGCAATCAGCCCCAGCATTTT.

J is TRBJ2-2 and V is TRBV6-1, with D perhaps matching TRBD2 (7 bases). V was clipped by 6 bases and J by 7 bases, with 12 bases between them. The CDR3 contains 13 residues. Germline V lookup: CDR1 MNHNS, CDR2 SASEGT. CDR3 nucleotide sequence: TGTGCCAGCAGAGCCGGGGGGCTCGGGGAGCTGTTTTTT. Amino acid sequence: CASRAGGLGELFF.

This clone was seen many times. This chain connects TRBV7-2 to TRBJ1-5; tentatively, D is TRBD1 (5 bases). The V end was cut by 5 bases, the J end by 1 base, with 9 bases between. The CDR3 runs to 14 residues. CDR1 and CDR2 from the germline V gene are SGHTA and FQGNSA. CDR3 amino acids: CASSQGLSNQPQHF. The CDR3 DNA reads as TGTGCCAGCAGCCAGGGTTTAAGCAATCAGCCCCAGCATTTT.

The CDR3 DNA follows: TGTGCCAGCATGGGCCTAGGGAATGAGCAGTTCTTC. Amino acids: CASMGLGNEQFF. The gene calls are TRBV27 and TRBJ2-1; D gene unclear. CDR1 and CDR2 from the germline V gene are MNHEY and SMNVEV (reference sequence). V shed 7 bases and J shed 7 bases, with 11 bases lying between them. CDR3 length: 12 residues.

The chain is built from TRBV5-1 and TRBJ2-5; 7 nucleotides align to TRBD2. The DNA matches TRBJ2-7 better at its end, which makes the J call doubtful. In germline, CDR1 is SGHRS, CDR2 YFSETQ. The CDR3 length is 14 residues. In DNA form, the CDR3 reads TGCGCCAGCAGCCCTGGGACTAACTCCTACGAGCAGTACTTC. It yields the protein CASSPGTNSYEQYF.

This clone was detected a few times. The rearrangement joins TRBV2 to TRBJ1-1; D is unresolved. This CDR3 contains 14 residues. In germline, CDR1 is SNHLY, CDR2 FYNNEI. Trimming removed 2 bases from V and 0 bases from J, with 7 bases in between. The CDR3 sequence: CASSEMKMNTEAFF. CDR3 coding DNA: TGTGCCAGCAGTGAAATGAAAATGAACACTGAAGCTTTCTTT.